The 8 T cell receptor beta chains presented below share a single source sample, sequenced in a study of neurological immune-mediated disorders. TCRdb analysed the 5' RACE reads with MiXCR anew, one entry per CDR3 protein. Among approximately 66,000 distinct CDR3 sequences listed, 3.5% to 5.5% were seen once. Sequencing was carried out using PBMCs. The receptors derive from a man aged 25 to 40 with multiple sclerosis.

The sample holds many counts of this clonotype. This chain joins TRBV7-2 and TRBJ2-7, with D perhaps matching TRBD2 (6 bases). Germline CDR1 is SGHTA and CDR2 is FQGNSA. The V end was cut by 0 bases, the J end by 2 bases, with 17 bases between. This CDR3 has 17 residues. CDR3 in amino acids: CASSLALGTFCPYEQYV. The CDR3, as DNA: TGTGCCAGCAGCTTAGCGCTAGGGACTTTTTGCCCCTACGAGCAGTACGTC.

The chain carries TRBV7-2 and TRBJ2-6, with D perhaps matching TRBD2 (5 bases). Deletions cut 2 bases from V and 2 bases from J, with 7 bases between. The CDR3 sequence is 15 residues long. CDR1 is SGHTA, CDR2 FQGNSA, per germline. In DNA form, the CDR3 reads TGTGCCAGCAGCTTAACGGGAACTGGGGCCAACGTCCTGACTTTC. Residues: CASSLTGTGANVLTF.

A few counts support this clonotype. The chain combines TRBV20-1 with TRBJ1-2; D is unresolved. V lost 6 bases to trimming and J lost 2 bases, with 13 bases between them. The CDR3 is 13 residues long. Germline CDR1 reads DFQATT; CDR2 reads SNEGSKA (reference sequence). DNA of the CDR3: TGCAGTGCCCGACACTTAATCAACTATGGCTACACCTTC. It yields the protein CSARHLINYGYTF.

This clonotype was picked up many times. This chain links TRBV5-6 with TRBJ1-1, with no clear D. Per germline, CDR1 SGHDT and CDR2 YYEEEE. Trimming took off 0 bases at V and 6 bases at J, with 3 bases between the two ends. The CDR3 is 11 amino acids. The CDR3, as DNA: TGTGCCAGCAGCTTGGTCGCTGAAGCTTTCTTT. Translating gives CASSLVAEAFF.

In its sample, this clonotype was seen many times. The chain employs TRBV24-1 and TRBJ2-2; 7 bases map to TRBD1. With V trimmed by 5 bases and J by 5 bases, 7 bases remained unmatched. The CDR3 contains 15 residues. Per germline, CDR1 KGHDR and CDR2 SFDVKD. CDR3 sequence (DNA): TGTGCCACCAGTGGCCAGGGGGTCAGGACCGGGGAGCTGTTTTTT. It codes for CATSGQGVRTGELFF.

This clonotype was detected ten times or more. The chain has TRBV10-3 and TRBJ2-1, with no clear D. The germline V gene encodes CDR1 ENHRY and CDR2 SYGVKD. The germline V and J ends were trimmed by 4 bases and 4 bases, with 11 bases remaining between them. The CDR3 covers 14 residues. CDR3 DNA sequence: TGTGCCATCAGTGGTACGACTTGGTACAATGAGCAGTTCTTC. Translated, it gives CAISGTTWYNEQFF.

This clonotype was seen many times. V and J are TRBV5-6 and TRBJ1-6; possible D gene TRBD1, 6 bases. The germline CDR1 and CDR2 sequences are SGHDT and YYEEEE. The CDR3 spans 17 residues. The ends were cut back, 4 bases at V and 6 bases at J, with 20 bases in the middle. CDR3 DNA: TGTGCCAGCAGCCTGAAAGCGGGGGGCGTTGGTAATTCACCCCTCCACTTT. This sequence encodes CASSLKAGGVGNSPLHF.

This clonotype showed up many times. The chain uses TRBV12-3 or TRBV12-4 and TRBJ2-5; D remains ambiguous. Trimming took off 3 bases at V and 2 bases at J, with 7 bases between the two ends. The CDR3 has 13 residues. The CDR3 DNA sequence: TGTGCCAGCAGTTTGAAAAGTCAAGAGACCCAGTACTTC. Translating gives CASSLKSQETQYF.